These T cell receptor beta chains were read from a single sample in a study of CD8 T cells in ankylosing spondylitis. TCRdb used MiXCR to reprocess the 5' RACE reads, holding one entry per CDR3 protein. The table records under 950,000 distinct CDR3 sequences, around 19% of them present only once. The sequencing sample was made of blood, either unsorted or a sorted T cell fraction (not recorded which). Receptor source: a male donor with ankylosing spondylitis. Each CDR3 is given with its conserved first and last residue. A D gene is named only where the DNA matches it firmly. Clone size is not always given. Where it is, it says once, few, many or a class for expanded clones.

d_gene	abundance	v_gene	len	j_gene	CDR3nt	CDR3aa
-	few	TRBV18	12	TRBJ1-1	TGTGCCAGCTCACCGGAGGACGGGCAAGCTTTCTTT	CASSPEDGQAFF
-	-	TRBV3-1	14	TRBJ1-4	TGTGCCAGCAGCCAAGAAGGACTTAATGAAAAACTGTTTTTT	CASSQEGLNEKLFF
TRBD1	few	TRBV5-6	13	TRBJ1-4	TGTGCCAGCACCCAGGGGGCGGGTGAAAAACTGTTTTTT	CASTQGAGEKLFF
TRBD2	few	TRBV11-2	15	TRBJ2-7	TGTGCCAGCAGCCCCGTAGCGGGGGGGCAGGGCGAGCAGTACTTC	CASSPVAGGQGEQYF
TRBD1	-	TRBV5-1	14	TRBJ1-1	TGCGCCAGCAGCAGGGGACAGGAGAGTCCTGAAGCTTTCTTT	CASSRGQESPEAFF
-	-	TRBV20-1	15	TRBJ2-7	TGCAGTGCTAGAGATCACGGAGCCGCCCGGGAGGAGCAGTACTTC	CSARDHGAAREEQYF
-	few	TRBV29-1	11	TRBJ2-3	TGCAGCCCAGTTAGGGGTGATACGCAGTATTTT	CSPVRGDTQYF
-	few	TRBV7-3	16	TRBJ2-1	TGTGCCAGCAGCTTAAAAGGCAGGGGTGGAAGAAATGAGCAGTTCTTC	CASSLKGRGGRNEQFF
TRBD1	once	TRBV12-3/TRBV12-4	13	TRBJ2-2	TGTGCCAGTAGGGACAGATACACCGGGGAGCTGTTTTTT	CASRDRYTGELFF
TRBD2	many	TRBV4-3	14	TRBJ2-7	TGCGCCAGCAGCCATTCACTAGCGGCCTTGGAGCAGTACTTC	CASSHSLAALEQYF
-	-	TRBV5-6	16	TRBJ2-4	TGTGCCAGCAGCCAACCTATCGGTCTAGCCAAAAACATTCAGTACTTC	CASSQPIGLAKNIQYF
TRBD2	few	TRBV4-2	14	TRBJ2-7	TGTGCCAGCAGCCACGCGGGAGTCGGCTACGAGCAGTACTTC	CASSHAGVGYEQYF
-	few	TRBV29-1	14	TRBJ2-3	TGCAGCGTCTGGGGGGACCTTAGCACAGATACGCAGTATTTT	CSVWGDLSTDTQYF
-	-	TRBV18	16	TRBJ2-7	TGTGCCAGCTCACCAATGGGAGCAAGGGAACCCTACGAGCAGTACTTC	CASSPMGAREPYEQYF
-	few	TRBV29-1	15	TRBJ2-3	TGCAGCGCCAACCCCGGGACCCTTAGCACAGATACGCAGTATTTT	CSANPGTLSTDTQYF
-	few	TRBV5-1	13	TRBJ2-1	TGCGCCAGCAGCCCCGATGTTGGTGAAGAGCAGTTCTTC	CASSPDVGEEQFF
-	few	TRBV6-5	13	TRBJ2-3	TGTGCCAGCAGTTACTACCTTGGAGGTACGCAGTATTTT	CASSYYLGGTQYF